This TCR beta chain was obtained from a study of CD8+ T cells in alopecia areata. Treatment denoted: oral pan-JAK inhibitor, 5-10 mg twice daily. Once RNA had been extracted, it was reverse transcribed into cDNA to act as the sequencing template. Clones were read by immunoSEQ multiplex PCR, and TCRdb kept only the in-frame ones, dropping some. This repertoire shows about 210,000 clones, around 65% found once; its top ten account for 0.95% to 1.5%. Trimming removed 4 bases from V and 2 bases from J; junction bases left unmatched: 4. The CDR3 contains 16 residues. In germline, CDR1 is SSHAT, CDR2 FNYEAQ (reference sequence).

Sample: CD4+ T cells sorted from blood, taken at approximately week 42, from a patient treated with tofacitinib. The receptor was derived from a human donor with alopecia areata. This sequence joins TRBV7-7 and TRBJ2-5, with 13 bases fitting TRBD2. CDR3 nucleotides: TGTGCCAGCAGCTCGTGGACTAGCGGGGGACAAGAGACCCAGTACTTC. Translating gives CASSSWTSGGQETQYF.